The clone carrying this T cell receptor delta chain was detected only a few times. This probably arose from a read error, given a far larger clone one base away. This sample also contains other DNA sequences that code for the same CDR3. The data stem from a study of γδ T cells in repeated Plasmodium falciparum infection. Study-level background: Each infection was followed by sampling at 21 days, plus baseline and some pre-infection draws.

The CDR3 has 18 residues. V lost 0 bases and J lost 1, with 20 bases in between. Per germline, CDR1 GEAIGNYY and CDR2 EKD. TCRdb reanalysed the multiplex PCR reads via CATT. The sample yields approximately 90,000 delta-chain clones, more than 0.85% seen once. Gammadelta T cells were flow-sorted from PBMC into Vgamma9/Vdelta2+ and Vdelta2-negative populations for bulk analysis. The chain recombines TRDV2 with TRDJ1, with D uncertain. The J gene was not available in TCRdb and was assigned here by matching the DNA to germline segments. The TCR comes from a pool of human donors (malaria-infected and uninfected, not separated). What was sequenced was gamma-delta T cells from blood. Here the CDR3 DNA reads TGTGCCTGTGACACCGGTCCACGGTTCCCTAAGGGCACCGATAAACTCATCTTT. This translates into CACDTGPRFPKGTDKLIF.